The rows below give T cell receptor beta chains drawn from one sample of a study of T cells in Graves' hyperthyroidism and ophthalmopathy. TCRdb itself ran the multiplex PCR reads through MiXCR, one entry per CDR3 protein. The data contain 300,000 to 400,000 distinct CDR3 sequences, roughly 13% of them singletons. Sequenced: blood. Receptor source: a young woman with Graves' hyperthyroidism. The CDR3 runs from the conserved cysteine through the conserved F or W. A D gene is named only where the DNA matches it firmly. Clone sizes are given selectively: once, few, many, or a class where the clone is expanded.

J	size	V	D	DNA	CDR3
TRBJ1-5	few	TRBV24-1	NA	TGTGCCACCAGTGATGGGAATCAGCCCCAGCATTTT	CATSDGNQPQHF
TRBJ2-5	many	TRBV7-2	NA	TGTGCCAGCAGCTTCGCGTTTGAGGAGACCCAGTACTTC	CASSFAFEETQYF
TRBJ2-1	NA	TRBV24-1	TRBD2	TGTGCCACCAGTGATCCCTCCGGGACTAGCTGGGAGGGTGAGCAGTTCTTC	CATSDPSGTSWEGEQFF
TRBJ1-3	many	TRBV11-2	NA	TGTGCCAGCAGCCAGCTCATCCGGTCGGGTGGAAACACCATATATTTT	CASSQLIRSGGNTIYF
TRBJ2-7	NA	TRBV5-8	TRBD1	TGTGCCAGCAGCTGGGACAGGGCCGGTGGCGAGCAGTACTTC	CASSWDRAGGEQYF
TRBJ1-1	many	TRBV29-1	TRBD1	TGCAGCGCCACGGACAGGGGCACTGAAGCTTTCTTT	CSATDRGTEAFF
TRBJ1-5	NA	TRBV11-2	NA	TGTGCCAGCAGCTTATCACAGCAGGGTCAGCCCCAGCATTTT	CASSLSQQGQPQHF
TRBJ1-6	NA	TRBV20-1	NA	TGCAGTGCTTTCCGGGGAGCTTATAATTCACCCCTCCACTTT	CSAFRGAYNSPLHF
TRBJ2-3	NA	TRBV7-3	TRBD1	TGTGCCAGCAGCTCCCGGGACAGGGGCGTCGCAGATACGCAGTATTTT	CASSSRDRGVADTQYF
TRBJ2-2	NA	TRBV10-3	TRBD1	TGTGCCACCCGACAGGGGGCGAACACCGGGGAGCTGTTTTTT	CATRQGANTGELFF
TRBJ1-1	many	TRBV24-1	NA	TGTGCCACCAGGGACAGTCTGAACACTGAAGCTTTCTTT	CATRDSLNTEAFF
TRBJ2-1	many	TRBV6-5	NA	TGTGCCAGCAGTTACTCCCCGGGATTCGGGGCTAGTGAGCAGTTCTTC	CASSYSPGFGASEQFF
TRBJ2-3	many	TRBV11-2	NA	TGTGCCAGCACCTCTTGGGGGAACCCCACAGATACGCAGTATTTT	CASTSWGNPTDTQYF
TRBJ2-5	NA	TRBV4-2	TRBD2	TGTGCCAGCAGCCAGTCCTCCGGGGGACTAGCGGAAGAGACCCAGTACTTC	CASSQSSGGLAEETQYF
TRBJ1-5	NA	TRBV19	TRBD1	TGTGCCAGTTCGACAGGGATTACTCAGCCCCAGCATTTT	CASSTGITQPQHF